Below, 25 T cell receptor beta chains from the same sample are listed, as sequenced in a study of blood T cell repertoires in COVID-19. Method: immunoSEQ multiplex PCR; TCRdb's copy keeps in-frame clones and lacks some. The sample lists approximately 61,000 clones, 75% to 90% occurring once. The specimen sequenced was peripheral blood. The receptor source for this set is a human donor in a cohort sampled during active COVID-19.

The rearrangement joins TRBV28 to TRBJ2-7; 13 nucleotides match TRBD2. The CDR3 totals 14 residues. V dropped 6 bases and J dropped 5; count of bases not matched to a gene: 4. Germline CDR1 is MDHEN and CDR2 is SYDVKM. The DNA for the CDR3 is TGTGCCAGCAGCCGACTAGCGGGAGGTCACGAGCAGTACTTC. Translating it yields CASSRLAGGHEQYF.

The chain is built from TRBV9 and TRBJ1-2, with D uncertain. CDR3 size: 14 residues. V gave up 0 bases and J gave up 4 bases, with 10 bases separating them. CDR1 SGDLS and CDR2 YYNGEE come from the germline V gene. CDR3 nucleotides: TGTGCCAGCAGCGTAGATAGAAACCTCTATGGCTACACCTTC. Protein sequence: CASSVDRNLYGYTF.

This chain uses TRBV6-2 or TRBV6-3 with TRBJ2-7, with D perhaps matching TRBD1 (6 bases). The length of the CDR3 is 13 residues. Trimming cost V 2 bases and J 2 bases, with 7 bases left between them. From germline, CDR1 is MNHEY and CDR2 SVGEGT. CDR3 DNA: TGTGCCAGCAGTTACGGGACACCCTACGAGCAGTACTTC. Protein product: CASSYGTPYEQYF.

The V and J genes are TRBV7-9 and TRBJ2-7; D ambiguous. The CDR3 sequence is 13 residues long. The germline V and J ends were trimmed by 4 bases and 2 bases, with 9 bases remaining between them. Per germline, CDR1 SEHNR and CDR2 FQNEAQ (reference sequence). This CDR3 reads CASSSPSPYEQYF. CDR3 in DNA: TGTGCCAGCAGCTCCCCCTCCCCCTACGAGCAGTACTTC.

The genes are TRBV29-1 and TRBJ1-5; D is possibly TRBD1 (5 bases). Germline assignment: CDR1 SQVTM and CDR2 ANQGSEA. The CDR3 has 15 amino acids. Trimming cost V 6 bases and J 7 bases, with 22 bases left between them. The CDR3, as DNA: TGCAGCGTAGACGACCGGGTCGAAAACAGGCAGCCCCAGCATTTT. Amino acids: CSVDDRVENRQPQHF.

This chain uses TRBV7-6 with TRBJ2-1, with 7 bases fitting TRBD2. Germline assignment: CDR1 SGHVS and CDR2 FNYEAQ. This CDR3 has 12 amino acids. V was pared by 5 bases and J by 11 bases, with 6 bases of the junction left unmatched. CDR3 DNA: TGTGCCAGCAGCCCCGAGCGGGATAAGCAGTTCTTC. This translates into CASSPERDKQFF. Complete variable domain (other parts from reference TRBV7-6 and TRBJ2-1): GAGVSQSPRYKVTKRGQDVALRCDPISGHVSLYWYRQALGQGPEFLTYFNYEAQQDKSGLPNDRFSAERPEGSISTLTIQRTEQRDSAMYRCASSPERDKQFFGPGTRLTVL.

CDR3 in amino acids: CASSDPRGLQETQYF. CDR3 DNA sequence: TGTGCCAGCAGTGACCCCAGGGGTCTCCAAGAGACCCAGTACTTC. The chain combines TRBV2 with TRBJ2-5; perhaps TRBD1 as D (6 bases). Trimming removed 3 bases from V and 1 base from J, with 12 bases in between. This CDR3 has 15 residues. Germline lookup yields CDR1 SNHLY and CDR2 FYNNEI.

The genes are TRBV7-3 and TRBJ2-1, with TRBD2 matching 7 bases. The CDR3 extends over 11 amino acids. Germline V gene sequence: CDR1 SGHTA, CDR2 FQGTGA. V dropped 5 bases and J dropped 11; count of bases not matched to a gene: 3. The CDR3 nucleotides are TGTGCCAGCAGCCTCGGGACTAAGCAGTTCTTC. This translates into CASSLGTKQFF.

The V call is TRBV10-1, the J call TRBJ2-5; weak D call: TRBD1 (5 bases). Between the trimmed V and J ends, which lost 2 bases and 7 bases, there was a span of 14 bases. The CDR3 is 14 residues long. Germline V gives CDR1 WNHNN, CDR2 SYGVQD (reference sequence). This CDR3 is CASSERGAMGTQYF. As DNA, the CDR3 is TGCGCCAGCAGTGAGCGTGGGGCAATGGGGACCCAGTACTTC.

CDR3 DNA sequence: TGTGCCAGCAGTGCTTCGGGACTAGCGGCGAACACCGGGGAGCTGTTTTTT. This gives the protein CASSASGLAANTGELFF. The gene calls are TRBV2 and TRBJ2-2; 11 bases match TRBD2. CDR1 is SNHLY and CDR2 is FYNNEI in the germline V gene. After removal of 4 bases from V and 0 bases from J, the junction contained 4 bases not matched to a gene. CDR3 length: 17 amino acids.

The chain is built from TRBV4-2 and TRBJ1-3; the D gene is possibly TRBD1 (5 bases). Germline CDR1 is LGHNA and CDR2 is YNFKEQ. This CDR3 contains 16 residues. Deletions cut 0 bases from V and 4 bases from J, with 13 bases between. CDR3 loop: CASSQDQAGTGNTIYF. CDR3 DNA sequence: TGTGCCAGCAGCCAAGATCAGGCGGGGACCGGAAACACCATATATTTT.

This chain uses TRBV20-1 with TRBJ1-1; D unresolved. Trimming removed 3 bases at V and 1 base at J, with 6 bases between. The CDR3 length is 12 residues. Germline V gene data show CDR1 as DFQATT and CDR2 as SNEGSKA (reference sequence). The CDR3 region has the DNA TGCAGTGCTAGTCCGGGGAACACTGAAGCTTTCTTT. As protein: CSASPGNTEAFF.

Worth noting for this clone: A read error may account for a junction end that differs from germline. The CDR3, as DNA: TGTGCCAGCAGTTTGGGACAGAGAAACTATGGCTACACCTTC. As protein: CASSLGQRNYGYTF. The genes are TRBV5-4 and TRBJ1-2, with TRBD1 matching 7 bases. CDR1 and CDR2 from the germline V gene are SGHNT and YYREEE (reference sequence). This CDR3 is 14 amino acids long.

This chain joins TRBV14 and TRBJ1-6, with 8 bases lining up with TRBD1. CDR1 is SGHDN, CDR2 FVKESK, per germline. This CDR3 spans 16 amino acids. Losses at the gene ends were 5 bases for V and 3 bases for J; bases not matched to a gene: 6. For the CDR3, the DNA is TGTGCCAGCAGCAACCGGGACAGGAACTATAATTCACCCCTCCACTTT. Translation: CASSNRDRNYNSPLHF. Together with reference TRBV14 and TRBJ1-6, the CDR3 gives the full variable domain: EAGVTQFPSHSVIEKGQTVTLRCDPISGHDNLYWYRRVMGKEIKFLLHFVKESKQDESGMPNNRFLAERTGGTYSTLKVQPAELEDSGVYFCASSNRDRNYNSPLHFGNGTRLTVT.

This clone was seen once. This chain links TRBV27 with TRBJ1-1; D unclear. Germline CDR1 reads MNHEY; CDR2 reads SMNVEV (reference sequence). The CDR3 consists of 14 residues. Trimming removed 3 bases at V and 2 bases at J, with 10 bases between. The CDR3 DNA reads TGTGCCAGCAGTTTCTCCAGTTTAAACACTGAAGCTTTCTTT. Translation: CASSFSSLNTEAFF.

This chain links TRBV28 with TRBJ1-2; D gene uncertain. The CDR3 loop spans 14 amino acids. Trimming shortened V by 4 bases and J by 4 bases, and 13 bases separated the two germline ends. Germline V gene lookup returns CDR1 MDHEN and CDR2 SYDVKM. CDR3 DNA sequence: TGTGCCAGCAGTTCTCTCGGGGTCGGCTATGGCTACACCTTC. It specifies CASSSLGVGYGYTF.

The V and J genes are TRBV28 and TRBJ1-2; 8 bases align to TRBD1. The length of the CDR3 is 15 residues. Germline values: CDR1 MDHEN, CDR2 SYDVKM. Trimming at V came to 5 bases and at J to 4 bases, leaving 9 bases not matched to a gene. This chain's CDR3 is CASSRDRGEIYGYTF. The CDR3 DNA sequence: TGTGCCAGCAGTCGCGACAGGGGAGAAATCTATGGCTACACCTTC.

The CDR3 loop is CASSTPRGYEQYF. CDR3 bases: TGTGCCAGCAGCACGCCTCGAGGCTACGAGCAGTACTTC. The V call is TRBV28, the J call TRBJ2-7; D remains unclear. The germline V and J ends were trimmed by 6 bases and 3 bases, with 12 bases remaining between them. The CDR3 contains 13 residues. The germline V gene has CDR1 MDHEN and CDR2 SYDVKM.

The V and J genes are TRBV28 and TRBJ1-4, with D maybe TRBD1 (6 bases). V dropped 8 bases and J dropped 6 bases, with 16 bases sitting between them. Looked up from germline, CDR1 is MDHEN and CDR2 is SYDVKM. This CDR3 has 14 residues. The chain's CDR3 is CASSIGGRDEKLFF. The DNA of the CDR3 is TGTGCCAGCTCAATAGGGGGAAGGGATGAAAAACTGTTTTTT.

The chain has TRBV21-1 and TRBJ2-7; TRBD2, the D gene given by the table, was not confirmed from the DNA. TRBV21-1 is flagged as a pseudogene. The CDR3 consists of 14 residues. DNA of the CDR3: TGTGCCAGCAGTAGGGGGGGGACCCCCTACGAGCAGTACTTC. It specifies CASSRGGTPYEQYF.

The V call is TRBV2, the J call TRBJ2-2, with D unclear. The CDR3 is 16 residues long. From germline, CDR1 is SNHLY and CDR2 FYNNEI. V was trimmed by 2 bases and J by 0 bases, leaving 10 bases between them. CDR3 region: CASSELFTTNTGELFF. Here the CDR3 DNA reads TGTGCCAGCAGTGAATTATTTACTACGAACACCGGGGAGCTGTTTTTT.

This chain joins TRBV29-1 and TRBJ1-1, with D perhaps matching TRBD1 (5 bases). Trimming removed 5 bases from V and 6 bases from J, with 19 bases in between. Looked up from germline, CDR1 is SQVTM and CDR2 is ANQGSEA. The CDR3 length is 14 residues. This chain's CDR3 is CSVIDSGSSSEAFF. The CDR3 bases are TGCAGCGTTATTGACAGTGGATCGTCTTCTGAAGCTTTCTTT.

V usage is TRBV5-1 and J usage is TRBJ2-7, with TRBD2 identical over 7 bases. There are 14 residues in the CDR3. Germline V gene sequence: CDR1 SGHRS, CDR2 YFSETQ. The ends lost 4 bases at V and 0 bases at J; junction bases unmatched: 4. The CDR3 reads CASSGSSGSYEQYF. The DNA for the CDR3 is TGCGCCAGCAGCGGCTCTAGCGGCTCCTACGAGCAGTACTTC. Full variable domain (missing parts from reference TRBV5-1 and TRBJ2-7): KAGVTQTPRYLIKTRGQQVTLSCSPISGHRSVSWYQQTPGQGLQFLFEYFSETQRNKGNFPGRFSGRQFSNSRSEMNVSTLELGDSALYLCASSGSSGSYEQYFGPGTRLTVT.

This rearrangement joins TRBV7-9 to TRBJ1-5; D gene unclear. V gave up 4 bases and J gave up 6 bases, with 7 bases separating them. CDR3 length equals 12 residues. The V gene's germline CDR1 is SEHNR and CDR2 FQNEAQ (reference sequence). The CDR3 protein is CASSSGGQPQHF. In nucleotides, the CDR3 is TGTGCCAGCAGCTCCGGAGGTCAGCCCCAGCATTTT.

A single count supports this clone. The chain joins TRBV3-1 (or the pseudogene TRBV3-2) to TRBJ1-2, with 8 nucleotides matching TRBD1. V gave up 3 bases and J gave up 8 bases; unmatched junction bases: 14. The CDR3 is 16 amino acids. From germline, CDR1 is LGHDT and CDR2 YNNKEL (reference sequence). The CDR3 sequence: CASSQPHGTGARGYTF. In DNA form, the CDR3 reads TGTGCCAGCAGCCAGCCTCATGGGACAGGTGCCAGGGGCTACACCTTC.